What follows is one T cell receptor (beta chain) and its context. These data come from a study of blood T cell repertoires in COVID-19. This CDR3 is built from 12 residues. Germline CDR1 is LGHNA and CDR2 is YSLEER. V was pared by 10 bases and J by 8 bases, with 6 bases of the junction left unmatched. Per the authors' pipeline: For nucleated cells, counts were estimated from reference gene primer amplification. TCRdb's copy holds only in-frame clones and misses some; the assay was immunoSEQ multiplex PCR. The V and J calls and clone size are taken from that table; D and trimming were inferred from the DNA. The table has some 66,000 clones, 85% to 95% seen once.

Sequences were obtained from peripheral blood. This TCR came from a man in his 70s with active COVID-19. The chain joins TRBV4-3 to TRBJ1-4; 8 nucleotides agree with TRBD1. Written as DNA, the CDR3 is TGCGCCAACAGGACAGGGAGGGAAAAACTGTTTTTT. This codes for CANRTGREKLFF.